This T cell receptor (beta chain) is drawn from a study of T cells in Graves' hyperthyroidism and ophthalmopathy (dated 2019 in TCRdb). In terms of the full investigation: Peripheral blood samples were taken at initial diagnosis, before any treatment was given. TCR V-J signatures able to tell the groups apart were searched for in a discovery cohort of 95 to 100 patients, of whom more than 40 had Graves' ophthalmopathy and 57 had stable Graves' hyperthyroidism. An independent validation cohort of 18 to 20 hyperthyroidism patients and about 16 patients who later progressed to ophthalmopathy tested prospective prediction of ophthalmopathy. The 100 discovery patients were randomly split 7:3 into training and test sets. In addition, the study compared T-cell repertoires in thyroid tissue and in blood from 6 or 7 Graves' hyperthyroidism patients. After sampling, hyperthyroidism patients received methimazole starting at 30 mg daily, and ophthalmopathy patients received high-dose intravenous methylprednisolone. TCR Vbeta CDR3 sequencing of 140 or so peripheral blood samples (approximately 44 ophthalmopathy, over 70 hyperthyroidism and roughly 17 progressor patients) is reported in the paper. General study outcomes and caveats: During validation, the model predicted progression to ophthalmopathy a median of about 5.9 months ahead of onset, with more than 55% sensitivity and 72% to 85% specificity. Sample size was not statistically predetermined, and blinding of investigators to group allocation was not performed. A 13 V-J signature model separated ophthalmopathy from stable hyperthyroidism, with over 85% sensitivity and roughly 81% specificity in cross-validation and 80%/75% in testing. Most expanded thyroid clonotypes (frequency above 0.001) were also detected in blood, a finding suggesting that blood repertoires may reflect thyroid immune responses.

Graves' hyperthyroidism was defined as stable when no progression to ophthalmopathy occurred over 18 months of follow-up. Hyperthyroidism patients were aged 18 to 65 years and newly diagnosed, with disease duration of less than 2 months. Exclusion was applied to patients with uncontrolled infections, other autoimmune diseases, pregnancy or lactation. Diagnoses relied on clinical symptoms, serum thyroxine and TRAb, thyroid ultrasound and orbital computed tomography. PBMCs were separated from approximately 10 ml of fresh peripheral blood using Ficoll-Paque density gradient centrifugation. Total RNA was extracted with Trizol reagent, and quality was checked on an Agilent 2100 Bioanalyzer. The TCR beta CDR3 regions were amplified from the RNA transcripts. The TCR CDR3 was subjected to a first round of RT-PCR using the HTBI primer set and the Qiagen OneStep RT-PCR kit. The libraries were constructed in a second round of multiplex PCR and then size-selected and purified. Libraries were sequenced paired-end with 100 bp reads on an Illumina HiSeq2000. The original methods were these. SOAPnuke was used to process the raw data, with reads discarded if the reads contained adapters or uncalled bases, had a mean Phred below 15, or lacked an exact constant-primer or identifier match. COPE v1.2.5 was used to merge high-quality paired reads, and clonotypes were defined as unique nucleotide sequences. Clonotypes were aligned to IMGT TRBV, TRBD and TRBJ reference segments using MiTCR v1.1. The analysis included only V-J combinations with a frequency above 0.0001, which together covered roughly 99% of the repertoires. A TCS score was defined as the ratio of F50 (clonal expansion) to E x V (chaos), with BLOSUM62-based TCRdist applied between CDR3 peptides within each V-J. Welch's t-statistics and random forest reduced fewer than 600 V-J features to 13, which were used in a naive Bayes classifier (R e1071). Thyroid-blood repertoire similarity was quantified with the Morisita-Horn index. In-frame beta chains were kept once TCRdb had trimmed the public reads at Q25 with fastp and called clones with MiXCR. Rows with a matching CDR3 protein are joined into one entry that keeps the most common DNA and genes. These V and J calls derive from TCRdb rather than the authors' analysis. Present in this sample are 750,000 to 900,000 distinct CDR3 sequences, around 38% of which were seen just once. About 8.9% of the sample is held by the ten biggest clonotypes.

This clonotype was detected once. Its antigen has not been determined. Since a far larger clone is one base different, this is likely a read error. The CDR3 contains 12 residues, cysteine and phenylalanine counted. Kept here is only the CDR3 DNA, which spans 36 bases and is read in frame from base 1. CDR1 SGHRS and CDR2 YFSETQ are derived from the germline V gene. The trim is 0 bases for V and 5 bases for J, with a gap of 6 bases between the germline ends. This sequence originates from a man younger than 35 with Graves' hyperthyroidism. Sequenced input: blood. This chain is built from TRBV5-1 and TRBJ2-7, with no reliable assignment of the D segment. The sequenced DNA is TGCGCCAGCAGCTTGGCCTGGGACGAGCAGTACTTC. Translated, this is CASSLAWDEQYF.